This TCR beta chain comes out of a study of blood T cell repertoires in COVID-19. Study in general: Researchers got acute and convalescent COVID-19 samples from the United States, Italy and Spain.

The CDR3 contains 18 residues. J lost 0 bases, V lost 4 bases, and 10 bases had no gene match. CDR1 is MGHRA and CDR2 is YSYEKL in the germline V gene. Only a few counts were recorded for this clone. Sequencing was performed with immunoSEQ multiplex PCR; in TCRdb, only in-frame clones are kept and a portion is missing. The repertoire includes roughly 360,000 clones, about 87% of them detected once, and 1% to 1.5% sits in the top ten. The specimen sequenced was PBMCs or T cells enriched from blood (not recorded which). The rearrangement joins TRBV4-1 to TRBJ2-1; 9 bases align to TRBD2. The source is a man aged 30-40 years who had recovered from COVID-19. CDR3 region: CASSRGGLAGSSYNEQFF. The CDR3 coding sequence is TGCGCCAGCAGCCGAGGGGGGCTAGCGGGGAGCTCCTACAATGAGCAGTTCTTC.